This T cell receptor beta chain was documented in a study of control samples from healthy donors and cancer patients. Sequencing was performed with immunoSEQ multiplex PCR; in TCRdb, only in-frame clones are kept and a portion is missing. This sample has 250,000 to 300,000 clones, with almost 85% found just once. Germline CDR1 reads KGHDR; CDR2 reads SFDVKD. Trimming took off 5 bases at V and 0 bases at J, with 7 bases between the two ends. This CDR3 is built from 13 residues. The source of this sequence is a woman in her sixties or seventies with lung cancer. Sample: PBMCs. The chain carries TRBV24-1 and TRBJ2-7, with D possibly TRBD1 on 5 matching bases. The CDR3 loop reads CATSGQGSYEQYF. The DNA for the CDR3 is TGTGCCACCAGTGGGCAGGGCTCCTACGAGCAGTACTTC.